The sequence of this TCR beta chain was determined in a study of control samples from healthy donors and cancer patients. TCRdb keeps only in-frame clones here, not all; method: immunoSEQ multiplex PCR. This sample yields 350,000 to 450,000 clones, of which 90% are seen a single time; more than 6% belongs to the top ten. Germline CDR1 and CDR2: SGHTA and FQGNSA. J was trimmed by 0 bases and V by 1 base; bases with no gene match: 2. The CDR3 has 17 amino acids. The sequence came from a man aged 40-55 years with head and neck cancer. Material for sequencing was PBMCs. V is TRBV7-2 and J is TRBJ2-3, with 12 bases matching TRBD2. The CDR3 here is CASSLVGTSGSTDTQYF. CDR3 sequence (DNA): TGTGCCAGCAGCTTAGTGGGGACTAGCGGGAGCACAGATACGCAGTATTTT.